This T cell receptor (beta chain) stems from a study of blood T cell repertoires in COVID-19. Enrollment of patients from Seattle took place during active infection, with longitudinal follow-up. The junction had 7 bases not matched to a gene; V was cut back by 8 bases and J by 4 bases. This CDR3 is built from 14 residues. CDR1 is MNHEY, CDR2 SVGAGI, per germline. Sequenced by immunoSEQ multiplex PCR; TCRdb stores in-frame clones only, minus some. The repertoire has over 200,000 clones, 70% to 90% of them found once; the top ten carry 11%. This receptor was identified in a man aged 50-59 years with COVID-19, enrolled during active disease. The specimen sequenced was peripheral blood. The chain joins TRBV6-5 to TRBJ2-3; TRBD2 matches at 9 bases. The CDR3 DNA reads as TGTGCCAGCTATAGCGGGAGTGGAGCAGATACGCAGTATTTT. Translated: CASYSGSGADTQYF.